This section outlines one TCR beta chain sequence together with its context. Antigen unknown. The entirety of the isolated RNA underwent reverse transcription, so expressed TCRB transcripts were sequenced. Sequenced by immunoSEQ multiplex PCR; TCRdb stores in-frame clones only, minus some. The repertoire holds almost 350,000 clones, with around 9.7% as singletons. The source of the sample is a study of beta chain features in type 1 diabetes. The CDR3 runs to 16 residues. The germline V gene encodes CDR1 MGHDK and CDR2 SYGVNS. Between the trimmed V and J ends, which lost 8 bases and 0 bases, there was a span of 17 bases. Each population that was sorted was more than 98% pure. Findings of the study overall: For Type 1 diabetes patients, all four CD4+ subsets carried TCRB CDR3s that were moderately but significantly shorter. The study left unresolved whether HLA type influences TCRB rearrangement.

Sequencing was carried out using central memory CD4+ T cells from blood. The sequence derives from a man aged 25-40 years with type 1 diabetes. The chain couples TRBV25-1 to TRBJ1-5, with a weak D call TRBD1 (5 bases). The CDR3 sequence: CASLRGHLYSNQPQHF. CDR3 coding DNA: TGTGCCAGCCTAAGGGGTCACCTCTATAGCAATCAGCCCCAGCATTTT.